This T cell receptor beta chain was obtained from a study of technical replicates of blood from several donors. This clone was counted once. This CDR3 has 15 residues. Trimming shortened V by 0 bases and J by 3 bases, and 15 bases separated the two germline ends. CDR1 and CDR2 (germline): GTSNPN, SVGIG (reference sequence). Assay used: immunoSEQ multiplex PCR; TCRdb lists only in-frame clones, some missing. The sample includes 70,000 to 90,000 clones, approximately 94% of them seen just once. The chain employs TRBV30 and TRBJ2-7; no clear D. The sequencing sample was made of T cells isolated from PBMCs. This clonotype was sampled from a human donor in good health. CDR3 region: CAWSVLGLRSYEQYF. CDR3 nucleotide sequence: TGTGCCTGGAGTGTACTCGGCTTAAGGAGCTACGAGCAGTACTTC.